This T cell receptor (beta chain) was captured in a study of regulatory T cells in long-lasting Graves disease. The time point: persistent/refractory GD, antithyroid drugs over 5 years with positive TRAb. PBMC-derived RNA was used for the TCR library. The patient group derived from an endocrinology department in Xi'an, China. A roughly 8.1-milliliter sample of peripheral blood was drawn into EDTA tubes. Libraries of TCR beta came from iRepertoire HTBI primers plus Arm-PCR of CDR3 regions. From the multiplex PCR reads, TCRdb called clonotypes with MiXCR, one entry per CDR3 protein. The sample includes around 430,000 distinct CDR3 sequences, around a fifth of them seen just once. V was pared by 5 bases and J by 3 bases, with 15 bases of the junction left unmatched. The CDR3 loop spans 17 amino acids. Germline V CDR1 and CDR2: MDHEN, SYDVKM. This clonotype was observed many times.

The receptor was isolated from a female donor with Graves disease. The sequencing here drew on peripheral blood mononuclear cells (PBMCs), taken when the disease was refractory, from a patient treated with antithyroid drugs. V gene TRBV28 combines with J gene TRBJ1-2; 7 bases map to TRBD1. CDR3 sequence reads: CASSKLSGTASYYGYTF. DNA for the CDR3: TGTGCCAGCAGTAAACTTTCCGGGACAGCGTCGTACTATGGCTACACCTTC.